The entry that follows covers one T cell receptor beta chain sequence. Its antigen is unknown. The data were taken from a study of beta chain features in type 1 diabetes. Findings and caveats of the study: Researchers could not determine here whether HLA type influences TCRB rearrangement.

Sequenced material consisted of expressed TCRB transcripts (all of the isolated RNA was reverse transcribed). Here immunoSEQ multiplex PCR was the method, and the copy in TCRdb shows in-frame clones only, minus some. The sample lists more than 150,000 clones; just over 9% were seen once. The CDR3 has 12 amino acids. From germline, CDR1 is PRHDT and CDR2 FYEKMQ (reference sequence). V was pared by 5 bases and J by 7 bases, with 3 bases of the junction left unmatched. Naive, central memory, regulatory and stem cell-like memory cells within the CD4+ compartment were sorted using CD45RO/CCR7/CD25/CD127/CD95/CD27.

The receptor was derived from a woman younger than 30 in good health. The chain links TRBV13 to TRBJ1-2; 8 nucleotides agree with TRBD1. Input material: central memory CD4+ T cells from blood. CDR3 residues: CASSRTGLGYTF. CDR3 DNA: TGTGCCAGCAGCCGGACAGGGCTTGGCTACACCTTC.